This entry is about one TCR beta chain. Authors' data handling: For nucleated cells, counts were estimated from reference gene primer amplification. Profiling relied on immunoSEQ multiplex PCR, and the TCRdb table lists in-frame clones only, not all of them. The V and J calls and the clone size are those of that table, but D and trimming were determined from the DNA. The table has 270,000 or so clones, roughly 86% seen once. From germline, CDR1 is LNHDA and CDR2 SQIVND (reference sequence). V lost 6 bases and J lost 6, with 11 bases in between. The CDR3 sequence is 13 residues long. The sample is drawn from a study of blood T cell repertoires in COVID-19. Study at large: T cells, B-cell-depleted T cells, or PBMCs supplied cDNA or gDNA.

Sequenced: peripheral blood. The receptor was derived from a young woman with COVID-19, enrolled during active disease. V and J are TRBV19 and TRBJ1-4; D is perhaps TRBD1 (5 bases). The DNA for the CDR3 is TGTGCCAGTAGGACAGCAATGTATGAAAAACTGTTTTTT. As protein: CASRTAMYEKLFF.